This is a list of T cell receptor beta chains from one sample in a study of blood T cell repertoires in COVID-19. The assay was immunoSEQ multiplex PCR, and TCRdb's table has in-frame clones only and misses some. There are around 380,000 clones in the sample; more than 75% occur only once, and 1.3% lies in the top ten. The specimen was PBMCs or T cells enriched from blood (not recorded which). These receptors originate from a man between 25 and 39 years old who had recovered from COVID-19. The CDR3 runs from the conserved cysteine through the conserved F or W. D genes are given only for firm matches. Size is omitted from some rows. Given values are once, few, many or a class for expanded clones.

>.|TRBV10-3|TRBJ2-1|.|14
TGTGCCATCAGTGGGACAGAACAATACAATGAGCAGTTCTTC
CAISGTEQYNEQFF
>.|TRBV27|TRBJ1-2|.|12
TGTGCCAGCAGTTTGGCAGGCTATGGCTACACCTTC
CASSLAGYGYTF
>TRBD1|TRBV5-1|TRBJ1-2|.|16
TGCGCCAGCAGCTTCGACAGGGGGCCCAGTGGTGATGGCTACACCTTC
CASSFDRGPSGDGYTF
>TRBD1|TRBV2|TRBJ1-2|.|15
TGTGCCAGCAGTATGATCCGGACAGGGGAAGATGGCTACACCTTC
CASSMIRTGEDGYTF
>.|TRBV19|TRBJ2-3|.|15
TGTGCCAGTAGTGAAATCGGGACTTCCTCGGATACGCAGTATTTT
CASSEIGTSSDTQYF
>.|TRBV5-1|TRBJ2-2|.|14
TGCGCCAGCAGCTTGACACAAGTCACCGGGGAGCTGTTTTTT
CASSLTQVTGELFF
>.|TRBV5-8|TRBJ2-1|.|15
TGTGCCAGCAGCCTTCGGCCAGGGACTTACAATGAGCAGTTCTTC
CASSLRPGTYNEQFF
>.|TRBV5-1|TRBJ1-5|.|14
TGCGCCAGCAGCTTGGGGCAGGGCATGCAGCCCCAGCATTTT
CASSLGQGMQPQHF
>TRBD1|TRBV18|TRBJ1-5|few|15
TGTGCCAGCTCACCCGGGACAGGGCTCGGGCAGCCCCAGCATTTT
CASSPGTGLGQPQHF
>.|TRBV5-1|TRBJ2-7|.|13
TGCGCCAGCAGCTTGGTTGGGACTTACGAGCAGTACTTC
CASSLVGTYEQYF